This entry features one T cell receptor (beta chain) sequence. Its antigen is currently unknown. 5'RACE, which relied on constant-segment primers, yielded TCR alpha and TCR beta cDNA libraries carrying sample barcodes and UMIs. TCRdb re-derived calls from the 5' RACE reads in MiXCR, one entry per CDR3 protein. Here the sample spans around 250,000 distinct CDR3 sequences, roughly 16% being singletons. With 1 base clipped from V and 2 bases from J, the junction kept 3 bases outside the gene matches. Germline CDR1 LGHNA, CDR2 YSLEER. The CDR3 is 16 amino acids. This sample is part of a study of T-cell memory formation after mild COVID-19. Study-level points and caveats: The authors did not confirm SARS-CoV-2 specificity of second-wave clones peaking day 37. Balance between CD4 and CD8 was seen in clones contracting day 15 to 85, and a CD4+ lean was seen in later expanders. Memory sampled before infection contained some responding clones, suggesting cross-reactive memory joined.

Sequencing input: PBMCs or a T cell subset sorted from them (not recorded which). The rearrangement uses TRBV4-3 and TRBJ2-1; 9 nucleotides align to TRBD1. The source of this sequence is a man aged 18 to 30 who had mild COVID-19 (a few samples of this study predate the infection). Cell type and time point are not known. This chain's CDR3 is CASSQADRGTYNEQFF. CDR3 nucleotides: TGCGCCAGCAGCCAAGCGGACAGGGGAACCTACAATGAGCAGTTCTTC.